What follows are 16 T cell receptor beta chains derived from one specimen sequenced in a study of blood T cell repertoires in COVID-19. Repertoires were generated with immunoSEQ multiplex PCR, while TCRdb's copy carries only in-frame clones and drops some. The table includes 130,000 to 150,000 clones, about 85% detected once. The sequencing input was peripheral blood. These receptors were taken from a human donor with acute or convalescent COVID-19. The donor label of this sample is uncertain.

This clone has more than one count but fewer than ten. The CDR3 region has the DNA TGTGCCAGCAGCCTATGGGGCTCCGGGGAGCTGTTTTTT. Its protein product is CASSLWGSGELFF. The chain has TRBV7-9 and TRBJ2-2, with a weak D call TRBD1 (5 bases). The CDR3 spans 13 residues. Trimming left V 5 bases short and J 6 bases short, with 10 bases between. CDR1 and CDR2 (germline): SEHNR, FQNEAQ (reference sequence).

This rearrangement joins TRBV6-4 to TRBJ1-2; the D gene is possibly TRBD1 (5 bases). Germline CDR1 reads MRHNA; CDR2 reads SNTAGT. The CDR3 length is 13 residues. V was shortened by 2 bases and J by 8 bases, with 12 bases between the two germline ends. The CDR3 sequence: CASSDQGNGGYTF. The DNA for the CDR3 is TGTGCCAGCAGTGACCAGGGCAACGGCGGCTACACCTTC.

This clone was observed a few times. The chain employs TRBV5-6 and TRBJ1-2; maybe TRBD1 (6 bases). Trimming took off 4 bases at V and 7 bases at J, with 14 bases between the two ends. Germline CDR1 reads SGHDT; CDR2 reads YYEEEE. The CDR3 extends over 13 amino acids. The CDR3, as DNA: TGTGCCAGCAGCGCCCGGGACATCAGTGGCTACACCTTC. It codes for CASSARDISGYTF.

As DNA, the CDR3 is TGCGCCAGCAGCTTGGAGAGGAACACTGAAGCTTTCTTT. It specifies CASSLERNTEAFF. The gene calls are TRBV5-1 and TRBJ1-1; D call uncertain. Trimming left V 0 bases short and J 1 base short, with 4 bases between. This CDR3 has 13 residues. Germline CDR1 is SGHRS and CDR2 is YFSETQ.

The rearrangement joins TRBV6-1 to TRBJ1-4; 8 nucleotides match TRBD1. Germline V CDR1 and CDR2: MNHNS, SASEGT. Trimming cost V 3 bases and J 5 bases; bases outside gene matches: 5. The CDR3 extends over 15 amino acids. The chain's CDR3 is CASSDGQGANEKLFF. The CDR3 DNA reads TGTGCCAGCAGTGATGGGCAGGGGGCGAATGAAAAACTGTTTTTT.

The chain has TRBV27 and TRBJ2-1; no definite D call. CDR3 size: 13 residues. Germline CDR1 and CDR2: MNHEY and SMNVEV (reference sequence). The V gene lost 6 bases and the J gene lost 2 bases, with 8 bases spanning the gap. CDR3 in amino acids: CASSPVAYNEQFF. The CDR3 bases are TGTGCCAGCAGCCCCGTTGCCTACAATGAGCAGTTCTTC.

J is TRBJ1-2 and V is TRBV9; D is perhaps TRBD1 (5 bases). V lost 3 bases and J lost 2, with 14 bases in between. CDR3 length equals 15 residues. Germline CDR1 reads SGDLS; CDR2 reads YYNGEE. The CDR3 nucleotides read TGTGCCAGCAGCGCAACCCCGACAGTCAACTATGGCTACACCTTC. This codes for CASSATPTVNYGYTF.

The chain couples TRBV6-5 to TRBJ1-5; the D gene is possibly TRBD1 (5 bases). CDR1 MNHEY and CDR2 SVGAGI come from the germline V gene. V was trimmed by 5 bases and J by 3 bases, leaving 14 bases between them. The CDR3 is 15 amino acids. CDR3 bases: TGTGCCAGCAGTCGGACGGAAGGACACAATCAGCCCCAGCATTTT. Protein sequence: CASSRTEGHNQPQHF.

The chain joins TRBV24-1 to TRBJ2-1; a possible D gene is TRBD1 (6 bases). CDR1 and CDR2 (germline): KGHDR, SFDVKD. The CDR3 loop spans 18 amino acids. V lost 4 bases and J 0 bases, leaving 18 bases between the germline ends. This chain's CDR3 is CATSDPSSGVDSYNEQFF. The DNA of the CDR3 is TGTGCCACCAGTGACCCGTCTTCAGGGGTGGACTCCTACAATGAGCAGTTCTTC.

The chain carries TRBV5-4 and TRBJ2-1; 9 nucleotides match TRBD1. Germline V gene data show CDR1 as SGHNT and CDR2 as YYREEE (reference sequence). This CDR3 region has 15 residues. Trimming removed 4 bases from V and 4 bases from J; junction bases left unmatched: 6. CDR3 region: CASSLTGTGYNEQFF. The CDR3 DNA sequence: TGTGCCAGCAGCCTTACCGGGACAGGGTACAATGAGCAGTTCTTC.

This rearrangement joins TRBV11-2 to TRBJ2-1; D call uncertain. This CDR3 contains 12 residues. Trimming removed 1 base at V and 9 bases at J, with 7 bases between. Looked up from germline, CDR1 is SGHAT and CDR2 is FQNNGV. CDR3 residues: CASSLARSEQFF. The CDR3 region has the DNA TGTGCCAGCAGCTTAGCTCGGAGTGAGCAGTTCTTC.

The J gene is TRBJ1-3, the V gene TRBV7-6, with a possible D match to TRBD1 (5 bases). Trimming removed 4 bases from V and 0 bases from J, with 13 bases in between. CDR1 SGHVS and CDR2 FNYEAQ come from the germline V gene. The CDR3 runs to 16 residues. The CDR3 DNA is TGTGCCAGCAGCTCCGGACGGACATTCTCTGGAAACACCATATATTTT. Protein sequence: CASSSGRTFSGNTIYF.

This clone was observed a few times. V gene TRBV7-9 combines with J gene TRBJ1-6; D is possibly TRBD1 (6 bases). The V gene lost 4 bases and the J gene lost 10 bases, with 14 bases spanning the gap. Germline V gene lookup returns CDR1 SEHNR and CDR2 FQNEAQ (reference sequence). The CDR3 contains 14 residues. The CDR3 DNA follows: TGTGCCAGCAGCTCCTCAGGGGCAGAGTCACCCCTCCACTTT. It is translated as CASSSSGAESPLHF.

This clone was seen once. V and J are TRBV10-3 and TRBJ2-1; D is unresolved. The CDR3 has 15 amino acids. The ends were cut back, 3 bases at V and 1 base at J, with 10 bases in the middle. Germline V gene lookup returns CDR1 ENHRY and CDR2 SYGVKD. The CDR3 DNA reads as TGTGCCATCAGTGACCCCCTCCTGTCCTACAATGAGCAGTTCTTC. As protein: CAISDPLLSYNEQFF.

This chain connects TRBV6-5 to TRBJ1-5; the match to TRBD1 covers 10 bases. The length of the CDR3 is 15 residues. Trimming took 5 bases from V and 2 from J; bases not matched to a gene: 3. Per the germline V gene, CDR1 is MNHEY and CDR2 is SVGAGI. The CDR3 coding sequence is TGTGCCAGCAGTCGACAGGGGGCGGGCAATCAGCCCCAGCATTTT. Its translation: CASSRQGAGNQPQHF.

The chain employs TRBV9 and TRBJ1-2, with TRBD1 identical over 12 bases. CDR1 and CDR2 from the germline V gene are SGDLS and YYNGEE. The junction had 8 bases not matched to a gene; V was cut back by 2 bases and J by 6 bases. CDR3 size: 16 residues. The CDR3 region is CASSVAPGTGGNGYTF. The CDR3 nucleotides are TGTGCCAGCAGCGTGGCCCCCGGGACAGGGGGCAATGGCTACACCTTC.